These 9 T cell receptor beta chains were sequenced from one sample in a study of cytomegalovirus exposure and HLA in healthy donors (dated by TCRdb to 2015 to 2018). Libraries were built with the immunoSEQ multiplex PCR assay. A mixture of 60 forward primers for TCR Vbeta segments and 13 reverse primers for TCR Jbeta segments was used in the multiplex PCR. Drawn from immuneACCESS, this table holds only the in-frame rearrangements with V and J called that TCRdb kept. Clones are partly lost; checked studies trace under half to an unresolved V gene and leave the rest unexplained. The sample data list 100,000 or so clones, and more than 65% of these were observed just once. In total, the top ten clones hold around 1.2% of the sample. Sequenced sample: PBMCs. These receptors were obtained from a woman under 30 in good health and CMV-seronegative.

This chain connects TRBV19 to TRBJ2-7; D is unclear. The CDR3 spans 11 residues. V was cut by 5 bases and J by 7 bases, with 9 bases left in between. Germline V CDR1 and CDR2: LNHDA, SQIVND (reference sequence). CDR3 coding DNA: TGTGCCAGTAGTGGGCCCAGGGAGCAGTACTTC. Its translation is CASSGPREQYF.

This clone was seen a few times. The chain is built from TRBV6-5 and TRBJ1-1; tentatively, D is TRBD1 (5 bases). CDR3 size: 13 residues. V lost 8 bases, J lost 3 bases, and 13 bases lay in between. In germline, CDR1 is MNHEY, CDR2 SVGAGI. CDR3 loop: CASAATADTEAFF. As DNA, the CDR3 is TGTGCCAGCGCCGCGACAGCCGACACTGAAGCTTTCTTT.

The chain recombines TRBV2 with TRBJ2-3; D uncertain. The CDR3 has 13 residues. Germline V gene lookup returns CDR1 SNHLY and CDR2 FYNNEI. Between the trimmed V and J ends, which lost 7 bases and 1 base, there was a span of 9 bases. This chain's CDR3 is CASNSIRTDTQYF. In DNA form, the CDR3 reads TGTGCCAGCAATTCCATCCGCACAGATACGCAGTATTTT.

The J gene is TRBJ2-3, the V gene TRBV9; 8 bases match TRBD1. CDR1 SGDLS and CDR2 YYNGEE come from the germline V gene. The CDR3 spans 15 residues. J gave up 3 bases and V 3 bases, and 6 bases lay outside the gene matches. The CDR3, as DNA: TGTGCCAGCAGCGCCCAGGGGGCGCCAACAGATACGCAGTATTTT. Its translation is CASSAQGAPTDTQYF.

The gene calls are TRBV18 and TRBJ1-6, with D perhaps TRBD1 (6 bases). CDR3 length equals 17 residues. Trimming pared 4 bases from V and 0 bases from J, leaving 13 bases between. Germline loops: CDR1 KGHSH, CDR2 LQKENI. DNA of the CDR3: TGTGCCAGCTCACTCAGGGGTCCGGGCTCCTATAATTCACCCCTCCACTTT. This sequence encodes CASSLRGPGSYNSPLHF.

The V gene is TRBV27, the J gene TRBJ2-2; no firm D call. Germline V gene lookup returns CDR1 MNHEY and CDR2 SMNVEV (reference sequence). Between the trimmed V and J ends, which lost 3 bases and 5 bases, there was a span of 4 bases. The CDR3 length is 12 residues. The DNA for the CDR3 is TGTGCCAGCAGTTTCCGGACCGGGGAGCTGTTTTTT. Translation gives CASSFRTGELFF.

The V and J genes are TRBV18 and TRBJ1-2; D is possibly TRBD1 (5 bases). The CDR3 contains 16 residues. Germline lookup yields CDR1 KGHSH and CDR2 LQKENI. V was trimmed by 6 bases and J by 0 bases, leaving 17 bases between them. DNA for the CDR3: TGTGCCAGCTCTTCCCAAAGACAGACGACTAACTATGGCTACACCTTC. Encoded protein: CASSSQRQTTNYGYTF.

The chain combines TRBV28 with TRBJ1-4, with a tentative D call TRBD1 (6 bases). Trimming left V 1 base short and J 7 bases short, with 16 bases between. The CDR3 loop spans 16 amino acids. CDR1 is MDHEN, CDR2 SYDVKM, per germline. Here the CDR3 reads CASSLLTGEAREKLFF. As DNA, the CDR3 is TGTGCCAGCAGTTTATTGACAGGCGAGGCACGTGAAAAACTGTTTTTT.

The gene calls are TRBV9 and TRBJ2-3; 11 bases agree with TRBD2. This CDR3 has 15 amino acids. J lost 5 bases, V lost 3 bases, and 5 bases had no gene match. The germline CDR1 and CDR2 sequences are SGDLS and YYNGEE. Here the CDR3 reads CASSGSGRALDTQYF. The CDR3 DNA reads TGTGCCAGCAGCGGTAGCGGGAGGGCCTTAGATACGCAGTATTTT.